The sequence of this T cell receptor (beta chain) was determined in a study of T-cell reconstitution after alpha-beta-depleted transplantation in children. TCRbeta library construction was performed incorporating unique molecular identifiers. TCRdb reprocessed the PCR reads via MiXCR and lists one record per CDR3 protein. The sample yields almost 400,000 distinct CDR3 sequences, roughly 22% seen once. The sample here was PBMCs from the stem cell graft donor, taken from the stem cell graft. This TCR was sampled from a human donor who donated a stem cell graft to a child with acute myeloid leukemia.

The DNA of the CDR3 is TGCAGCGGTGTTGGTGGCACAGATACGCAGTATTTT. Amino acids: CSGVGGTDTQYF. The J gene is TRBJ2-3, the V gene TRBV29-1; D remains unclear. With 7 bases removed from V and 1 base from J, the gap between germline ends came to 9 bases. Germline lookup yields CDR1 SQVTM and CDR2 ANQGSEA. This CDR3 spans 12 amino acids.